This T cell receptor beta chain was captured by sequencing in a study of T-cell reconstitution after alpha-beta-depleted transplantation in children (dated by TCRdb to about 2016). Describing the broader study: T-cell immune reconstitution after TCRalphabeta/CD19-depleted allogeneic hematopoietic cell transplantation in children was quantitatively tracked in the study by means of TCR repertoire profiling.

Broad study findings and their caveats: The apparently early alphabetaT-cell count recovery about two months after transplant was reportedly dependent on only several hundred rapidly expanded clones derived from non-depleted graft cells. The frequencies of hyperexpanded clones fell over the following months, and after one year, T-cell counts and TCRbeta diversity were mostly attributed to newly produced T cells. In some patients, the high TCRbeta diversity seen at day 60 was put down to recipient T cells and intrathymic progenitors that had survived conditioning.

The CDR3 contains 13 residues, cysteine and phenylalanine counted. The DNA shown is the 39-base CDR3, in frame from base 1. CDR1 and CDR2, looked up from the germline V gene, are SGHDT and YYEEEE. A distance of 14 bases separates the germline ends of V and J, which lose 6 bases and 7 bases respectively. This clonotype was recorded at least ten times. Which antigen it targets is not known. Within one base of it there is no much larger clone, and no base qualities were kept. The library was produced with PCR. Sequenced using an Illumina HiSeq 2500. Molecular barcoding was employed in the preparation of TCR libraries, with unique molecular identifiers being used to normalize TCRbeta repertoire quantification. The raw public data were reprocessed by TCRdb itself: fastp quality trimming at Q25, MiXCR clonotype calling, in-frame beta chains only. CDR3 protein duplicates are merged, each entry listing the most common genes and DNA. The sample contains some 120,000 distinct CDR3 sequences, 20% to 25% of them found a single time. The top ten hold roughly a tenth of the sample.

The treatment or condition label for this specimen denotes: allogeneic hematopoietic cell transplantation with graft depleted of TCRalphabeta T cells and CD19 B cells. The children who served as transplant recipients had been given grafts of TCRalphabeta/CD19-depleted allogeneic hematopoietic cells. The input for sequencing was PBMCs, mostly from graft donor cells, taken 180 days after TCRalphabeta/CD19-depleted stem cell transplant. The chain employs TRBV5-6 and TRBJ2-4, with TRBD1 as a weak D call on 6 bases. The receptor was isolated from a male patient between 2 and 10 years old who had a stem cell transplant for chronic granulomatous disease, so the T cells may come from the graft donor. The sequenced DNA is TGTGCCAGCACCCGGCAGGGGAACAACATTCAGTACTTC. Translated, it reads CASTRQGNNIQYF.